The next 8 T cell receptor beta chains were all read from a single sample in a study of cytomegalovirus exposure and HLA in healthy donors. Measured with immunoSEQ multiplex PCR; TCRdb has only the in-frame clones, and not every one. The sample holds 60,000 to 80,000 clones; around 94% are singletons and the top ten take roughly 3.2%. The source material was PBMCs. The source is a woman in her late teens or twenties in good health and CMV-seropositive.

The CDR3 sequence is CASGLEAGGQPQHF. The CDR3 DNA follows: TGTGCTAGTGGTTTAGAGGCAGGGGGACAGCCCCAGCATTTT. The V gene is TRBV12-5, the J gene TRBJ1-5; 7 positions match TRBD1. V shed 3 bases, J shed 7 bases, and the junction held 6 bases outside the gene matches. Germline V gene sequence: CDR1 LGHNT, CDR2 FRNRAP. The length of the CDR3 is 14 residues.

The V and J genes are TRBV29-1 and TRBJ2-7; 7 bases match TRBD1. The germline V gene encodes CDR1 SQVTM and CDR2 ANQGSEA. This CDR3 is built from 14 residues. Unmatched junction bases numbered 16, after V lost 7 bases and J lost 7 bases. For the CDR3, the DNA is TGCAGCGCCCGATTACGACAGGGCCCCTTGGAGCAGTACTTC. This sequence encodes CSARLRQGPLEQYF.

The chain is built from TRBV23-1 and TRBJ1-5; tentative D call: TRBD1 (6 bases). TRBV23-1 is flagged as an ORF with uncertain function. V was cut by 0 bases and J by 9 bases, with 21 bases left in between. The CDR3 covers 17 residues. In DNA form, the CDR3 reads TGCGCCAGCAGTCAATCGAGGGACGACCTAGGGGGGGGGCCCCAGCATTTT. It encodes CASSQSRDDLGGGPQHF.

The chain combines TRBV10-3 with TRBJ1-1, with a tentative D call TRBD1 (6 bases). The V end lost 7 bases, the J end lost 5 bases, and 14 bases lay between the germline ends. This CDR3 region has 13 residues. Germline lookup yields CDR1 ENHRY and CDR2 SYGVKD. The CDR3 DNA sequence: TGTGCCATCAAACAGGGAGAGAGTACTGAAGCTTTCTTT. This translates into CAIKQGESTEAFF.

CDR3 sequence reads: CASSEAFGRVGNQPQHF. The CDR3 DNA sequence: TGTGCCAGCAGTGAAGCCTTTGGCCGGGTAGGCAATCAGCCCCAGCATTTT. The chain links TRBV2 to TRBJ1-5; unclear D gene. Trimming stripped 0 bases from V and 2 bases from J, with 14 bases between. CDR3 length: 17 residues. The V gene's germline CDR1 is SNHLY and CDR2 FYNNEI.

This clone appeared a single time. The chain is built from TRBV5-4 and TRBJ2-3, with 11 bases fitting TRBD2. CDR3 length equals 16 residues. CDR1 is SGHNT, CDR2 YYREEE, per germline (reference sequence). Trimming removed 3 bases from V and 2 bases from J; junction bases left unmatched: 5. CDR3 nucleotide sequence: TGTGCCAGCAGCTGGACTAGCGGGTTCTACACAGATACGCAGTATTTT. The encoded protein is CASSWTSGFYTDTQYF.

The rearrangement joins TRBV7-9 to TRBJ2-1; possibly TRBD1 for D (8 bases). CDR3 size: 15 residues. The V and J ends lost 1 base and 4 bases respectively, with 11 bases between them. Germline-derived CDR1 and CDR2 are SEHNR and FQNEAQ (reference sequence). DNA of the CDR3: TGTGCCAGCAGCTTAGACAGGGGGGGATACAATGAGCAGTTCTTC. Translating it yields CASSLDRGGYNEQFF.

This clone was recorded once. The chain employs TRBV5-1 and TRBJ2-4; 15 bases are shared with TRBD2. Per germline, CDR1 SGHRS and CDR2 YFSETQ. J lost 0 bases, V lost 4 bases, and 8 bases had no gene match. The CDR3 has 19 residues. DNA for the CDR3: TGCGCCAGCAGCGCGAATCCGGGACTAGCGGGGGGAGCCAAAAACATTCAGTACTTC. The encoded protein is CASSANPGLAGGAKNIQYF.